Each of the 17 T cell receptor beta chains below was sequenced from the same sample in a study of T-cell memory formation after mild COVID-19. TCRdb itself ran the 5' RACE reads through MiXCR, one entry per CDR3 protein. Of 270,000 or so distinct CDR3 sequences listed, over 15% are singletons. The sample consisted of PBMCs or a T cell subset sorted from them (not recorded which). The receptors here all came from a man younger than 30 who had mild COVID-19 (a few samples of this study predate the infection). Cell type and time point are not known.

The table lists this clonotype with a few counts. This rearrangement joins TRBV4-1 to TRBJ2-3; 9 bases match TRBD1. This CDR3 has 17 residues. The ends lost 1 base at V and 0 bases at J; junction bases unmatched: 5. Germline V CDR1 and CDR2: MGHRA, YSYEKL. The CDR3 DNA reads TGCGCCAGCAGCCAAGCCCAAACAGGGGGCAGCACAGATACGCAGTATTTT. Amino acids: CASSQAQTGGSTDTQYF.

In its sample, this clonotype was seen many times. The V and J genes are TRBV24-1 and TRBJ2-1; D may correspond to TRBD1 or TRBD2 (7 bases each). CDR1 is KGHDR, CDR2 SFDVKD, per germline. The V end was cut by 3 bases, the J end by 5 bases, with 19 bases between. This CDR3 region has 17 residues. The DNA of the CDR3 is TGTGCCACCAGTGATCCCCAAGGGGGGGACAGAAACAATGAGCAGTTCTTC. The encoded protein is CATSDPQGGDRNNEQFF.

This clonotype came up a few times. The rearrangement joins TRBV29-1 to TRBJ2-3; 9 bases map to TRBD1. The CDR3 runs 17 residues. The V gene's germline CDR1 is SQVTM and CDR2 ANQGSEA. Losses at the gene ends were 6 bases for V and 3 bases for J; bases not matched to a gene: 16. CDR3 sequence (DNA): TGCAGCGTCTATGGGACAGGGAGCGCGAAGGAAACAGATACGCAGTATTTT. This translates into CSVYGTGSAKETDTQYF.

At least ten counts were recorded for this clonotype. The rearrangement joins TRBV20-1 to TRBJ2-7, with 9 positions matching TRBD1. The CDR3 is 14 amino acids. The V gene's germline CDR1 is DFQATT and CDR2 SNEGSKA (reference sequence). V shed 5 bases, J shed 2 bases, and the junction held 7 bases outside the gene matches. CDR3 sequence (DNA): TGCAGTGCTTCCGGACAGGGGAACACCTACGAGCAGTACTTC. It encodes CSASGQGNTYEQYF.

V usage is TRBV5-4 and J usage is TRBJ2-1; 7 nucleotides line up with TRBD1. Germline-derived CDR1 and CDR2 are SGHNT and YYREEE (reference sequence). The CDR3 loop spans 16 amino acids. After removal of 4 bases from V and 7 bases from J, the junction contained 14 bases not matched to a gene. CDR3 loop: CASSLDTGALGNEQFF. The CDR3 nucleotides read TGTGCCAGCAGCCTAGATACAGGGGCTTTGGGGAATGAGCAGTTCTTC.

The chain employs TRBV5-1 and TRBJ2-4, with 7 bases that match TRBD1. V dropped 0 bases and J dropped 8; count of bases not matched to a gene: 5. Germline loops: CDR1 SGHRS, CDR2 YFSETQ. The CDR3 spans 14 residues. CDR3 coding DNA: TGCGCCAGCAGCTTGGCAGGGGGTTGGTACATTCAGTACTTC. Protein sequence: CASSLAGGWYIQYF.

This clonotype was seen more than once but under ten times. V gene TRBV20-1 combines with J gene TRBJ1-5, with D perhaps matching TRBD1 (6 bases). Germline assignment: CDR1 DFQATT and CDR2 SNEGSKA (reference sequence). The V gene lost 1 base and the J gene lost 5 bases, with 12 bases spanning the gap. The CDR3 loop spans 14 amino acids. The CDR3 sequence is CSARGVGGYQPQHF. In nucleotides, the CDR3 is TGCAGTGCTAGAGGGGTAGGGGGGTATCAGCCCCAGCATTTT.

The chain uses TRBV5-1 and TRBJ1-2; D gene ambiguous. The V and J ends lost 3 bases and 6 bases respectively, with 6 bases between them. Germline-derived CDR1 and CDR2 are SGHRS and YFSETQ. The length of the CDR3 is 11 residues. CDR3 bases: TGCGCCAGCAGCTCCTCCCATGGCTACACCTTC. Translation: CASSSSHGYTF. The full variable domain, its missing parts supplied by reference TRBV5-1 and TRBJ1-2, is KAGVTQTPRYLIKTRGQQVTLSCSPISGHRSVSWYQQTPGQGLQFLFEYFSETQRNKGNFPGRFSGRQFSNSRSEMNVSTLELGDSALYLCASSSSHGYTFGSGTRLTVV.

The chain couples TRBV6-5 to TRBJ1-1, with no clear D. The CDR3 is made up of 13 amino acids. V was cut by 2 bases and J by 1 base, with 5 bases left in between. The germline V gene encodes CDR1 MNHEY and CDR2 SVGAGI. The CDR3 loop reads CASSYRQNTEAFF. The CDR3 DNA follows: TGTGCCAGCAGTTACAGACAGAACACTGAAGCTTTCTTT.

This clonotype was counted a few times. The genes are TRBV21-1 and TRBJ1-4; the table's D gene call, TRBD1, was not cross checked with the DNA. TRBV21-1 is labeled a pseudogene. This CDR3 spans 17 amino acids. The CDR3 region has the DNA TGTGCCAGCCCTAGCAGACGACAGGACGCAACTAATGAAAAACTGTTTTTT. Translating gives CASPSRRQDATNEKLFF.

The chain recombines TRBV4-2 with TRBJ2-7, with no clear D. This CDR3 is built from 16 residues. The V gene lost 4 bases and the J gene lost 5 bases, with 21 bases spanning the gap. Germline assignment: CDR1 LGHNA and CDR2 YNFKEQ. This CDR3 reads CASSPRAPVVMDEQYV. DNA for the CDR3: TGTGCCAGCAGCCCCCGGGCGCCCGTTGTCATGGACGAGCAGTACGTC.

V usage is TRBV6-1 and J usage is TRBJ2-3, with 13 bases aligning to TRBD2. Germline loops: CDR1 MNHNS, CDR2 SASEGT. Trimming took 8 bases from V and 0 from J; bases not matched to a gene: 14. This CDR3 region has 19 residues. Here the CDR3 DNA reads TGTGCCAGCGACAGACACAGAGGGACTAGCGGGACTAGCACAGATACGCAGTATTTT. This gives the protein CASDRHRGTSGTSTDTQYF.

The chain is built from TRBV6-5 and TRBJ2-3; unclear D gene. V gave up 4 bases and J gave up 1 base, with 6 bases separating them. Germline V lookup: CDR1 MNHEY, CDR2 SVGAGI. The length of the CDR3 is 13 residues. This chain's CDR3 is CASSSLGTDTQYF. In nucleotides, the CDR3 is TGTGCCAGCAGTTCCTTGGGCACAGATACGCAGTATTTT.

V usage is TRBV7-9 and J usage is TRBJ2-5; D remains ambiguous. This CDR3 spans 13 amino acids. V shed 2 bases and J shed 5 bases, with 9 bases lying between them. CDR1 is SEHNR and CDR2 is FQNEAQ in the germline V gene (reference sequence). CDR3 in amino acids: CASSLFTPETQYF. The CDR3 bases are TGTGCCAGCAGCTTATTCACTCCGGAGACCCAGTACTTC.

The chain has TRBV9 and TRBJ2-5; 9 nucleotides agree with TRBD1. The V segment lost 4 bases and the J segment 5 bases; nucleotides outside the gene matches: 6. Germline CDR1 reads SGDLS; CDR2 reads YYNGEE. This CDR3 is 14 amino acids long. This CDR3 reads CASSTTGGRETQYF. As DNA, the CDR3 is TGTGCCAGCAGCACAACAGGGGGCAGGGAGACCCAGTACTTC.

This clonotype was observed a few times. This chain links TRBV4-1 with TRBJ2-3; 8 bases fit TRBD1. V dropped 4 bases and J dropped 4; count of bases not matched to a gene: 7. Germline loops: CDR1 MGHRA, CDR2 YSYEKL. This CDR3 contains 15 residues. The CDR3 DNA reads TGCGCCAGCAGCCTTCGACAGGGACAGGCAGATACGCAGTATTTT. This codes for CASSLRQGQADTQYF.

This clonotype was counted only a few times. V and J are TRBV12-3 or TRBV12-4 and TRBJ1-1; D is unclear. The germline V and J ends were trimmed by 3 bases and 6 bases, with 8 bases remaining between them. CDR3 length: 12 amino acids. CDR3 amino acids: CASSFSVAEAFF. The DNA of the CDR3 is TGTGCCAGCAGTTTTTCCGTCGCTGAAGCTTTCTTT.